This entry features one T cell receptor beta chain sequence. The sample originates from a study of cytomegalovirus exposure and HLA in healthy donors. Both 60 Vbeta primers and 13 Jbeta primers went into the PCR. Measured with immunoSEQ multiplex PCR; TCRdb has only the in-frame clones, and not every one. The repertoire has about 140,000 clones, about 80% of them found once; the top ten carry roughly 10%. The CDR3 consists of 15 residues. Germline V CDR1 and CDR2: PRHDT, FYEKMQ (reference sequence). The receptor was isolated from a woman between 55 and 75 years old in good health and CMV-seropositive. The material sequenced was PBMCs. The chain combines TRBV13 with TRBJ2-5; D gene unclear. The last part of the DNA fits TRBJ2-7 better; the J call may be wrong. This CDR3 reads CASSLNPLGSYEQYF. Here the CDR3 DNA reads TGTGCCAGCAGCTTAAACCCTTTGGGCTCCTACGAGCAGTACTTC.